A selection of T cell receptor beta chains follows, all from one sample in a study of shared clonotypes between healthy human individuals. This table comes from immunoSEQ multiplex PCR, and its TCRdb copy is limited to in-frame clones, with some not included. This table holds approximately 2,000,000 clones, about 94% found once. Sequenced sample: naive CD8+ T cells from PBMCs. The receptors come from a man younger than 35 in good health. Some clones in this sample may be carry-over from other donors' samples. Both conserved end residues are part of each CDR3. The order of the fields is V gene, D gene, J gene, clone size, CDR3 DNA, CDR3 protein. The D gene is left open where the match is weak. Size is omitted from some rows. Given values are once, few, many or a class for expanded clones.

>TRBV7-2|TRBD1|TRBJ1-2|.
TGTGCCAGCAGCTACCCCGGACAGGTTGATGGCTACACCTTC
CASSYPGQVDGYTF
>TRBV6-5|TRBD2|TRBJ2-5|.
TGTGCCAGCAGTTACGTGGGGGGGAAAGAGACCCAGTACTTC
CASSYVGGKETQYF
>TRBV11-2|TRBD1|TRBJ2-7|.
TGTGCCAGCAGCTTAGGGACAGGGGGCGCCGGACAGTACTTC
CASSLGTGGAGQYF
>TRBV11-1|.|TRBJ1-2|.
TGTGCCAGCAGCTTGCACAGGGTAGTTTTCGGGGGCTTAAGCTATGGCTACACCTTC
CASSLHRVVFGGLSYGYTF
>TRBV7-8|.|TRBJ1-2|.
TGTGCCAGCAGCGTAGACAGGCTGCATGGCTACACCTTC
CASSVDRLHGYTF
>TRBV5-6|.|TRBJ2-3|.
TGTGCCAGCAGCTTGGATGGCAATACCGCGGATACGCAGTATTTT
CASSLDGNTADTQYF
>TRBV5-4|.|TRBJ2-3|.
TGTGCCAGCAGGGATGGGGCAGATACGCAGTATTTT
CASRDGADTQYF
>TRBV27|.|TRBJ1-5|once
TGTGCCAGCAGATTGGGGGGAAGCAATCAGCCCCAGCATTTT
CASRLGGSNQPQHF
>TRBV10-3|.|TRBJ2-7|.
TGTGCCATCAGTGAGTCACGTCAGGGGAGCGACGAGCAGTACTTC
CAISESRQGSDEQYF
>TRBV19|.|TRBJ2-1|once
TGTGCCAGTAGTACGTGGGACTTCAATGAGCAGTTCTTC
CASSTWDFNEQFF
>TRBV28|.|TRBJ1-3|.
TGTGCCACGATGGTGGGGACTTCCGGAAGAAACACCATATATTTT
CATMVGTSGRNTIYF
>TRBV7-7|.|TRBJ2-1|.
TGTGCCAGCAGCTTAGGTCAGAACCCTTACAATGAGCAGTTCTTC
CASSLGQNPYNEQFF
>TRBV9|.|TRBJ2-2|.
TGTGCCAGCAGCGTAAGTCTCGGAGGGACGAACACCGGGGAGCTGTTTTTT
CASSVSLGGTNTGELFF
>TRBV19|.|TRBJ1-5|.
TGTGCCAGTAGTCCTCTAGGGCTGACGGATCAGCCCCAGCATTTT
CASSPLGLTDQPQHF
>TRBV18|.|TRBJ2-1|.
TGTGCCAGCTGGGGCCCGGGAAAGAGCAATGAGCAGTTCTTC
CASWGPGKSNEQFF
>TRBV30|.|TRBJ1-2|.
TGTGCCTGGAGTCGACGAGGTAGTGCCTATGGCTACACCTTC
CAWSRRGSAYGYTF
>TRBV19|TRBD1|TRBJ1-5|.
TGTGCCAGTAGTACCCGACAGGGGTTAAGGGGAGATCAGCCCCAGCATTTT
CASSTRQGLRGDQPQHF
>TRBV9|TRBD1|TRBJ2-7|.
TGTGCCAGCAGCCCGGGGCCAGGGGGCTACGAGCAGTACTTC
CASSPGPGGYEQYF
>TRBV4-3|TRBD2|TRBJ2-3|.
TGCGCCAGCAGCCAAGATCTAGCGGGAGGACGAGATACGCAGTATTTT
CASSQDLAGGRDTQYF
>TRBV5-1|.|TRBJ2-1|.
TGCGCCAGCAGCTTGGGACCTTTTTTCTACAATGAGCAGTTCTTC
CASSLGPFFYNEQFF
>TRBV11-1|TRBD2|TRBJ2-2|.
TGTGCCAGCAGCTCACGGACTAGCGGAGAGGTATTCGGGGAGCTGTTTTTT
CASSSRTSGEVFGELFF
>TRBV27|.|TRBJ1-5|.
TGTGCCAGCAGTAGGGGCAGGGATAGCAATCAGCCCCAGCATTTT
CASSRGRDSNQPQHF
>TRBV27|.|TRBJ2-2|.
TGTGCCAGCAGTTTCGTAGGCCCCGGGGAGCTGTTTTTT
CASSFVGPGELFF
>TRBV13|.|TRBJ1-3|.
TGTGCCAGCAGCACTTCATTAACGGGACTCAGCGGGAACACCATATATTTT
CASSTSLTGLSGNTIYF
>TRBV5-6|.|TRBJ2-3|.
TGTGCCAGCAGCTTGTCCGATACGCAGTATTTT
CASSLSDTQYF
>TRBV28|TRBD2|TRBJ2-3|.
TGTGCCAGCAGCGAAAGGGGGGTAGCGGGAGGCGATACGCAGTATTTT
CASSERGVAGGDTQYF
>TRBV5-1|.|TRBJ2-7|.
TGCGCCAGCGGACTTTTTGACGAGCAGTACTTC
CASGLFDEQYF
>TRBV4-2|TRBD2|TRBJ2-2|.
TGTGCCAGCAGCCACAGACTAGCGGGAGTTGTGACCGGGGAGCTGTTTTTT
CASSHRLAGVVTGELFF
>TRBV10-1|TRBD2|TRBJ2-2|few
TGCGCCAGCAGTGAGATAGCGGGGGACACCGGGGAGCTGTTTTTT
CASSEIAGDTGELFF
>TRBV19|TRBD1|TRBJ2-7|once
TGTGCCAGTAGAGATCGAGGGGGCCCCGAGCAGTACTTC
CASRDRGGPEQYF
>TRBV27|.|TRBJ2-3|.
TGTGCCACCAAGGACATTTACCTCACTAGCACAGATACGCAGTATTTT
CATKDIYLTSTDTQYF
>TRBV7-6|TRBD2|TRBJ2-1|.
TGTGCCAGCAGCTTAATACTAGCGGGAGGTGGCAATGAGCAGTTCTTC
CASSLILAGGGNEQFF
>TRBV2|TRBD1|TRBJ1-5|.
TGTGCCAGCAGTGATGGGACAGGGGGTAGTCAGCCCCAGCATTTT
CASSDGTGGSQPQHF
>TRBV11-2|TRBD2|TRBJ2-3|.
TGTGCCAGCAGCCTCCTAGCGGGAAGCACAGATACGCAGTATTTT
CASSLLAGSTDTQYF
>TRBV28|.|TRBJ2-1|.
TGTGCCAGCAGTTTGAGAAGTTACAATGAGCAGTTCTTC
CASSLRSYNEQFF
>TRBV4-2|.|TRBJ1-2|few
TGTGCCAGCAGCGAAGTCGAGGGGGTGAGTGGCTACACCTTC
CASSEVEGVSGYTF
>TRBV4-1|.|TRBJ2-2|.
TGCGCCAGCAGCCAAGGACAGGTGCGTTTGGGGACTGGAAACACCGGGGAGCTGTTTTTT
CASSQGQVRLGTGNTGELFF
>TRBV5-1|.|TRBJ2-7|.
TGCGCCAGCAGCTTGGTAGACCGCTACTCCTACGAGCAGTACTTC
CASSLVDRYSYEQYF
>TRBV6-1|.|TRBJ1-5|.
TGTGCCAGCAGTGAGCCCCGACAAGGAATATATAGCAATCAGCCCCAGCATTTT
CASSEPRQGIYSNQPQHF
>TRBV28|.|TRBJ2-7|.
TGTGCCAGCAGTCAACGCCGAAGCAGGGGTACCGACGAGCAGTACTTC
CASSQRRSRGTDEQYF
>TRBV19|.|TRBJ1-2|.
TGTGCCAGTAGGCCCGGGGCGCTTGGTGTATATGGCTACACCTTC
CASRPGALGVYGYTF
>TRBV10-3|.|TRBJ2-7|.
TGTGCCATCTCACCAATCGGGACGGCTTACGAGCAGTACTTC
CAISPIGTAYEQYF
>TRBV4-3|TRBD1|TRBJ1-3|.
TGCGCCAGCAGCCCAGACAGGGGCTCTGGAAACACCATATATTTT
CASSPDRGSGNTIYF
>TRBV5-3|.|TRBJ1-1|once
TGTGCCAGAAAAAACCTGGTGGGGGAGACTGAAGCTTTCTTT
CARKNLVGETEAFF
>TRBV18|.|TRBJ2-3|.
TGTGCCAGCTCACCAGCGGTAGCCACAGATACGCAGTATTTT
CASSPAVATDTQYF
>TRBV5-6|TRBD1|TRBJ2-7|.
TGTGCCAGCAGCCCCGGGACAGGGATTTTCTACGAGCAGTACTTC
CASSPGTGIFYEQYF
>TRBV10-2|.|TRBJ1-2|.
TGCGCCAGCAGTGAGTCGTACGGGAGGTACTATGGCTACACCTTC
CASSESYGRYYGYTF
>TRBV15|.|TRBJ1-2|.
TGTGCCACCAGCGCTAGGTATTCTGGCTACACCTTC
CATSARYSGYTF
>TRBV28|TRBD2|TRBJ2-7|.
TGTGCCAGCAGGGGACTTCTAGCGGGGCCCTACGAGCAGTACTTC
CASRGLLAGPYEQYF
>TRBV6-5|.|TRBJ1-1|.
TGTGCCAGCAGTCCCGGGACCTACACTGAAGCTTTCTTT
CASSPGTYTEAFF
>TRBV7-9|.|TRBJ2-7|few
TGTGCCAGCAGCGAAAACTACGAGCAGTACTTC
CASSENYEQYF
>TRBV27|TRBD1|TRBJ2-3|.
TGTGCCAGTACCCCACTCGACAGGGGAGGAAGGGATACGCAGTATTTT
CASTPLDRGGRDTQYF
>TRBV2|.|TRBJ2-2|once
TGTGCCAGCAGTACCTACAGGGAGGGTGCGGGGGAGCTGTTTTTT
CASSTYREGAGELFF